This T cell receptor (beta chain) is drawn from a study of blood T cell repertoires in COVID-19 (dated by TCRdb to between 2020 and 2021). The study in broad terms: Samples covering the acute and convalescent phases of COVID-19 were provided by collaborators in the United States, Italy and Spain. The material from the prospective study consisted of cDNA or gDNA derived from T cells, B-cell-depleted T cells, or PBMCs. Subjects who had been exposed to COVID-19, were actively infected with it, or had recovered from it provided the deeply sampled blood TCRbeta repertoires that made up the dataset. The repertoires were released in a freely available public database meant as a resource for research on the immune response to SARS-CoV-2. The samples were drawn from two sources: the first 160 participants of the ongoing ImmuneRACE study, and 1,200 or so subjects contributed by 6 global collaborators. The sample metadata nearly always contained a de-identified subject ID, COVID-19 status, age in years and sex. Where available, HLA class I and class II types were taken from metadata supplied by the sample provider and were not determined by assay-based typing. Findings and caveats that apply to the study as a whole: The amount of clinical and demographic metadata varied by source and participant and was provided uncurated.

CDR1 is given as SGHVS and CDR2 as FQNEAQ, both from the germline V gene. The CDR3 runs 12 residues from the cysteine to the phenylalanine. The retained sequence is limited to the CDR3, 36 bases, with the frame set at the first base. After removal of 2 bases from V and 12 bases from J, the junction retains 7 bases not matched to a gene. The immunoSEQ Assay, a bias-controlled multiplex PCR, was used to amplify TCRbeta CDR3 regions from genomic DNA. As for the authors' bioinformatics: Within the assay, amplification of reference gene primers was used to estimate how many nucleated cells each sample contained. To quantify the absolute abundance of each unique TCRbeta CDR3 rearrangement, sequence reads were collapsed and filtered. Productive Simpson clonality was computed per sample as the square root of Simpson's diversity index over productive rearrangements. Drawn from immuneACCESS, this table holds only the in-frame rearrangements with V and J called that TCRdb kept. Clones are partly lost; checked studies trace under half to an unresolved V gene and leave the rest unexplained. The V and J calls and clone size are taken from that table; D and trimming were inferred from the DNA. The sample profile shows 61,000 or so clones; under 85% of them were found once. In total, the top ten clones hold approximately 3.5% of the sample.

For this clone: It has no known antigen specificity. Within one base of it there is no much larger clone, and no base qualities were kept.

Each collaborating institution followed its own protocols to collect whole blood in K2EDTA tubes. For TCRbeta analysis, collaborator samples were shipped as frozen whole blood, as isolated PBMCs, or as DNA extracted from either sample type. The chain joins TRBV7-8 to TRBJ2-7; 7 central nucleotides agree with TRBD1. Sequenced input: peripheral blood. The sequence was obtained from a woman aged 80 or over with acute or convalescent COVID-19. The CDR3 here reads CASSLPWDSPYF. Here is the DNA: TGTGCCAGCAGCTTACCGTGGGACAGCCCGTACTTC. This CDR3, with the reference TRBV7-8 and TRBJ2-7 proteins standing in past its ends, gives the full variable domain GAGVSQSPRYKVAKRGQDVALRCDPISGHVSLFWYQQALGQGPEFLTYFQNEAQLDKSGLPSDRFFAERPEGSVSTLKIQRTQQEDSAVYLCASSLPWDSPYFGPGTRLTVT.